This T cell receptor (beta chain) comes out of a study of human T cells and chemical hapten exposure. Study background: Per-sample TCR yields varied mainly from small pooled library volume differences. Study-wide results and limits: Compared with pre-sensitization or healthy control sets, expanded TCRs clustered more.

The time point: patch test 3, about 24 weeks after DPC sensitization. Treatment denoted: therapeutic diphenylcyclopropenone sensitization with weekly scalp DPC. In every case, blood was obtained before the patch test was applied. Via MiXCR, TCRdb re-called the RACE reads, giving one row per CDR3 protein. The repertoire has approximately 80,000 distinct CDR3 sequences, 10% to 13% of them found once; the top ten carry roughly 3.7%. Comments on this clonotype: Antigen unknown.

CDR3 length equals 15 residues. V shed 6 bases, J shed 6 bases, and the junction held 6 bases outside the gene matches. Germline V gene lookup returns CDR1 SNHLY and CDR2 FYNNEI. The chain couples TRBV2 to TRBJ2-1; 12 positions agree with TRBD2. This receptor was identified in a woman aged 45 to 65 with alopecia areata. Some clones in this sample may be carry-over from other donors' samples. The material was whole blood, obtained in connection with sensitization to the hapten diphenylcyclopropenone (DPC). This CDR3 reads CASRVGLAGFNEQFF. Here the CDR3 DNA reads TGTGCCAGCAGGGTTGGACTAGCGGGATTCAATGAGCAGTTCTTC.